This T cell receptor (beta chain) appears in the sequencing data of a study of identical twins. Study-level findings and limits: Abundant beta clonotypes from cord blood had fewer insertions, unlike memory repertoires, which showed none. It was out-of-frame TCR alpha sharing in monozygotic twins that models underestimated.

TCRdb recomputed calls from the 5' RACE reads with MiXCR, one row per CDR3 protein. The sample contains around 550,000 distinct CDR3 sequences, roughly 15% of which appear only once. The donor group consisted entirely of healthy Caucasians. The germline V gene has CDR1 WNHNN and CDR2 SYGVQD (reference sequence). The length of the CDR3 is 16 residues. V shed 3 bases and J shed 4 bases, with 15 bases lying between them. With regard to this clonotype: Its target is not known.

These data were likewise used in another study, on yellow fever vaccine responses in identical twins.

Source material: CD4+ T cells sorted from blood. This receptor was identified in a woman between 18 and 29 years old in good health. The chain recombines TRBV10-1 with TRBJ2-2, with D perhaps TRBD1 (8 bases). The CDR3 DNA is TGCGCCAGCAGTGAACAGGGGGGGGGACGCACCGGGGAGCTGTTTTTT. Its protein product is CASSEQGGGRTGELFF.